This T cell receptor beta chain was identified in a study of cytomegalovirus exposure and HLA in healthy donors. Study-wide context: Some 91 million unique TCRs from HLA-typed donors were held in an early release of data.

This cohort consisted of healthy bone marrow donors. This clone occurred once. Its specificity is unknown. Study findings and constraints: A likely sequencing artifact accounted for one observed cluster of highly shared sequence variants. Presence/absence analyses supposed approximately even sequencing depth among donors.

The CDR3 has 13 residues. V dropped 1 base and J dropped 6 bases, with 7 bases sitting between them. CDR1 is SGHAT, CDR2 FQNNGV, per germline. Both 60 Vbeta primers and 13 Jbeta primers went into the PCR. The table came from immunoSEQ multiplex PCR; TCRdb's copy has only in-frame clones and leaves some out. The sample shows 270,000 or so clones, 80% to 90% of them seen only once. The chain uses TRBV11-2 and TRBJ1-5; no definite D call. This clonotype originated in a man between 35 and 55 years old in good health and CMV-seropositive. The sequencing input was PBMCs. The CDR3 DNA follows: TGTGCCAGCAGCTTAGGGCGGAGTCAGCCCCAGCATTTT. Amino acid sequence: CASSLGRSQPQHF. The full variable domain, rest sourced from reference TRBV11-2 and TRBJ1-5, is EAGVAQSPRYKIIEKRQSVAFWCNPISGHATLYWYQQILGQGPKLLIQFQNNGVVDDSQLPKDRFSAERLKGVDSTLKIQPAKLEDSAVYLCASSLGRSQPQHFGDGTRLSIL.